Listed below are T cell receptor beta chains from one sample, sequenced in a study of CD8+ T cells in alopecia areata. TCRdb keeps only in-frame clones here, not all; method: immunoSEQ multiplex PCR. The profile shows 110,000 or so clones, roughly 64% of them singletons. The material sequenced was CD8+ T cells sorted from blood. The receptor source for this set is a human donor in good health. Each CDR3 is given with its conserved first and last residue. The D gene is left open where the match is weak. Size values are once, few and many counts, or a class for expanded clones, and some rows have none.

size	V	J	D	DNA	CDR3
-	TRBV2	TRBJ2-3	TRBD2	TGTGCCAGCAGAGCTAGCGGGGGGGCCGATACGCAGTATTTT	CASRASGGADTQYF
-	TRBV13	TRBJ1-2	-	TGTGCCAGCAGCCCCGCGGAAAGCTGGTTGGACTATGGCTACACCTTC	CASSPAESWLDYGYTF
-	TRBV5-6	TRBJ2-1	-	TGTGCCAGCAGCTTCCTGGGGGATGAGCAGTTCTTC	CASSFLGDEQFF
-	TRBV30	TRBJ1-1	-	TGTGCCTGGAGTGGCGATCGGAACACTGAAGCTTTCTTT	CAWSGDRNTEAFF
-	TRBV25-1	TRBJ2-5	TRBD1	TGTGCCAGCAGTAATAAACAGGGGGTAACAGAGACCCAGTACTTC	CASSNKQGVTETQYF
-	TRBV4-1	TRBJ2-5	-	TGCGCCAGCAGCCAAGGGCTGACTAGAAAGGCCCAGTACTTC	CASSQGLTRKAQYF
few	TRBV19	TRBJ2-1	TRBD2	TGTGCCAGTTCCCCGGGACTAGCTTCCAATGAGCAGTTCTTC	CASSPGLASNEQFF
-	TRBV11-2	TRBJ1-5	-	TGTGCCAGCAGCCGTTCGGGACACCATCAGCCCCAGCATTTT	CASSRSGHHQPQHF
few	TRBV29-1	TRBJ2-3	-	TGCAGCGTTGAATTGGGGGGGGCGAATACGCAGTATTTT	CSVELGGANTQYF
-	TRBV4-1	TRBJ1-2	TRBD1	TGCGCCAGCAGCCAAGTAGGGGAGGGACAGGGGGCGAGTGGCTACACCTTC	CASSQVGEGQGASGYTF
few	TRBV7-2	TRBJ2-5	TRBD2	TGTGCCAGCAGCGGCGGGGGGGGCGGAGAGACCCAGTACTTC	CASSGGGGGETQYF
few	TRBV13	TRBJ2-7	-	TGTGCCAGCAGCTCCACCGCCGAGACAGCCTACGAGCAGTACTTC	CASSSTAETAYEQYF
-	TRBV6-5	TRBJ2-5	TRBD1	TGTGCCAGCAGTTTAGGACAGGGGGCTGGAGAGACCCAGTACTTC	CASSLGQGAGETQYF
-	TRBV6-6	TRBJ2-7	-	TGTGCCAGTTCCCTACAGGGTCCTCACGAGCAGTACTTC	CASSLQGPHEQYF
-	TRBV15	TRBJ2-7	TRBD2	TGTGCCACCAGCAGAGCTAGCGGGTATTCCGAGCAGTACTTC	CATSRASGYSEQYF
-	TRBV5-6	TRBJ2-5	TRBD2	TGTGCCAGCAGCTTGAATTGGGGGACTAGCGGGGACCTCCAAGAGACCCAGTACTTC	CASSLNWGTSGDLQETQYF
-	TRBV2	TRBJ2-1	-	TGTGCCAGCACTAGACACACCCCGATCTACAATGAGCAGTTCTTC	CASTRHTPIYNEQFF
once	TRBV7-9	TRBJ2-6	-	TGTGCCAGCAGCTTAGTACAGGGAACTGGGGCCAACGTCCTGACTTTC	CASSLVQGTGANVLTF
-	TRBV28	TRBJ2-7	-	TGTGCCAGCAGCACCCGGGACGGGAGCTCCTACGAGCAGTACTTC	CASSTRDGSSYEQYF
few	TRBV14	TRBJ2-7	TRBD1	TGTGCCAGCAGCCAAGAGTTCGGGACAGGAGCTCCCGCAACCTACGAGCAGTACTTC	CASSQEFGTGAPATYEQYF
-	TRBV10-3	TRBJ2-7	TRBD2	TGTGCCATCACTAGCGGGAGCTCCTACGAGCAGTACTTC	CAITSGSSYEQYF
-	TRBV5-1	TRBJ1-4	-	TGCGCCAGCAGCTCATCGGGGACTAATGAAAAACTGTTTTTT	CASSSSGTNEKLFF
-	TRBV13	TRBJ2-2	-	TGTGCCAGCAGCGACCTCGGACTGATGAACACCGGGGAGCTGTTTTTT	CASSDLGLMNTGELFF
few	TRBV4-3	TRBJ1-4	-	TGCGCCAGCAGCCAAGGTCCCGTAAATAATGAAAAACTGTTTTTT	CASSQGPVNNEKLFF
-	TRBV29-1	TRBJ1-5	-	TGCAGCGTTGCCCCACAGGGACGAAATCAGCCCCAGCATTTT	CSVAPQGRNQPQHF
-	TRBV7-9	TRBJ1-3	TRBD1	TGTGCCAGCAGCTCCCGACAGGGCTCGAGGGACACCATATATTTT	CASSSRQGSRDTIYF
-	TRBV30	TRBJ2-1	-	TGTGCCTGGTCTTTCGACGGGCCGTACAATGAGCAGTTCTTC	CAWSFDGPYNEQFF
few	TRBV5-1	TRBJ2-1	-	TGCGCCAGCAGCTTGGATGTAGGGGCAAAATACAATGAGCAGTTCTTC	CASSLDVGAKYNEQFF
-	TRBV15	TRBJ2-7	-	TGTGCCACCAGCAGAGCGGGAGAACCCTACGAGCAGTACTTC	CATSRAGEPYEQYF
-	TRBV5-6	TRBJ2-7	-	TGTGCCAGCAGCTCTGCCACTCCCGAGCAGTACTTC	CASSSATPEQYF
once	TRBV28	TRBJ2-4	TRBD1	TGTGCCACCACGGACAGGGGAGACATTCAGTATTTC	CATTDRGDIQYF
few	TRBV28	TRBJ2-2	-	TGTGCCAGCAGTTTAAGTCCGAACACCGGGGAGCTGTTTTTT	CASSLSPNTGELFF
few	TRBV7-9	TRBJ1-2	-	TGTGCCAGCAGCCTACCGTTGTCGGGGCCACTCGGCTATGGCTACACCTTC	CASSLPLSGPLGYGYTF
-	TRBV4-2	TRBJ2-3	TRBD2	TGTGCCAGCAGCCAGGGACTAGCGGATACGCAGTATTTT	CASSQGLADTQYF
-	TRBV27	TRBJ1-2	-	TGTGCCAGTGCTTCTGGGGCCTATGGCTACACCTTC	CASASGAYGYTF
-	TRBV9	TRBJ2-5	TRBD2	TGTGCCAGCAGCCCAGGACTAGCTGAGGAGACCCAGTACTTC	CASSPGLAEETQYF
once	TRBV7-2	TRBJ2-5	TRBD1	TGTGCCAGCAGCTTAGCGGGACAGGGATGGGAGACCCAGTACTTC	CASSLAGQGWETQYF
-	TRBV5-6	TRBJ2-5	-	TGTGCCAGCAGCTTGCCCCTGCAGCAAGAGACCCAGTACTTC	CASSLPLQQETQYF
-	TRBV9	TRBJ2-3	-	TGTGCCAGCAGCGTAGCTGTTGGACCCCAAAGCACAGATACGCAGTATTTT	CASSVAVGPQSTDTQYF
-	TRBV7-2	TRBJ2-7	-	TGTGCCAGCAGCTTATCGGTGGTATACGAGCAGTACTTC	CASSLSVVYEQYF
-	TRBV9	TRBJ1-2	-	TGTGCCAGCAGTTTATGGGGAGGGGGCTATGGCTACACCTTC	CASSLWGGGYGYTF
-	TRBV2	TRBJ1-2	-	TGTGCCAGGTATACCGTTTCAGGTCTAGACTATGGCTACACCTTC	CARYTVSGLDYGYTF
-	TRBV6-5	TRBJ2-7	TRBD1	TGTGCCAGCAGTTCCGGGACAGGGTACGACGAGCAGTACTTC	CASSSGTGYDEQYF
-	TRBV7-8	TRBJ2-1	-	TGTGCCAGCAGCTTAGGCCGGGGCTCTGAGCAGTTCTTC	CASSLGRGSEQFF
once	TRBV2	TRBJ2-5	TRBD2	TGTGCCAGCGAATGGGACTACGACCAAGAGACCCAGTACTTC	CASEWDYDQETQYF
-	TRBV5-6	TRBJ1-6	-	TGTGCCAGCAGCCTTTCCCGCAGGGGCACCAATTCACCCCTCCACTTT	CASSLSRRGTNSPLHF
-	TRBV6-5	TRBJ2-5	-	TGTGCCAGCAGTTACTCGCAATATTACCAAGAGACCCAGTACTTC	CASSYSQYYQETQYF
-	TRBV14	TRBJ2-1	-	TGTGCCAGCAGCCAAGAATGGCGGGTCTCCACACAGTTCCGTGAGCAGTTCTTC	CASSQEWRVSTQFREQFF